A single T cell receptor beta chain is shown here with its context. In germline, CDR1 is KGHSH, CDR2 LQKENI. The CDR3 has 16 amino acids. J lost 6 bases, V lost 1 base, and 7 bases had no gene match. TCRdb's table, derived via immunoSEQ multiplex PCR, lists solely in-frame clones and lacks some. The repertoire holds approximately 160,000 clones, with roughly nine tenths as singletons. This sample is drawn from a study of T cell responses to AZD1222 COVID-19 vaccine. This TCR was sampled from an adult in good health. This specimen was peripheral blood, taken on day 0 of AZD1222 vaccination. The chain employs TRBV18 and TRBJ1-2, with TRBD1 matching 11 bases. Here the CDR3 reads CASSPLSDRGPDGYTF. The DNA of the CDR3 is TGTGCCAGCTCACCACTCTCGGACAGGGGGCCGGATGGCTACACCTTC.